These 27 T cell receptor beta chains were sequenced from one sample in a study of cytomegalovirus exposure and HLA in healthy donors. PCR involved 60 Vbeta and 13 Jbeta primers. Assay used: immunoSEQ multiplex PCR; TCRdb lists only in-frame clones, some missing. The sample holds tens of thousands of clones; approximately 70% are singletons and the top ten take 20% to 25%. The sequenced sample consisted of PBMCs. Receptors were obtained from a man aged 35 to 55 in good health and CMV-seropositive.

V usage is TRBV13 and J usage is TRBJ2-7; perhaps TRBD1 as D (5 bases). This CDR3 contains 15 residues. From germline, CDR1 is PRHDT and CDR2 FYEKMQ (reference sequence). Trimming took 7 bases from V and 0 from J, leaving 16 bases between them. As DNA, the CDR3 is TGTGCCAGCACCGAGGCAGGGTTTAGCTCCTACGAGCAGTACTTC. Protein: CASTEAGFSSYEQYF. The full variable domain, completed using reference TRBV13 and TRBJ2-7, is AAGVIQSPRHLIKEKRETATLKCYPIPRHDTVYWYQQGPGQDPQFLISFYEKMQSDKGSIPDRFSAQQFSDYHSELNMSSLELGDSALYFCASTEAGFSSYEQYFGPGTRLTVT.

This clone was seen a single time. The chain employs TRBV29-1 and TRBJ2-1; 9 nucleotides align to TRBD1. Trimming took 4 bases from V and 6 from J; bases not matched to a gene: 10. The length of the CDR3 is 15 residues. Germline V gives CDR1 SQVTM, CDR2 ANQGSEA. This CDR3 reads CSVALGTGSVNEQFF. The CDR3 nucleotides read TGCAGCGTTGCCTTAGGGACAGGGTCGGTCAATGAGCAGTTCTTC.

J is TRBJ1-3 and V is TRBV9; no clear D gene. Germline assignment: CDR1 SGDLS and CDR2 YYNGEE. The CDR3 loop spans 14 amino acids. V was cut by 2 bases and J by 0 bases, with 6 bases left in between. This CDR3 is CASSVDISGNTIYF. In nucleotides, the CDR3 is TGTGCCAGCAGCGTCGACATCTCTGGAAACACCATATATTTT.

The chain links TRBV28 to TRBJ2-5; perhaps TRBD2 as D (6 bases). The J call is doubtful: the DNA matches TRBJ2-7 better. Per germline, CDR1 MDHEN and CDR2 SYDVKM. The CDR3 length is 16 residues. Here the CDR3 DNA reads TGTGCCAGCAGTTTGCACGACGCGGGACCTGCCTACGAGCAGTACTTC. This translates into CASSLHDAGPAYEQYF.

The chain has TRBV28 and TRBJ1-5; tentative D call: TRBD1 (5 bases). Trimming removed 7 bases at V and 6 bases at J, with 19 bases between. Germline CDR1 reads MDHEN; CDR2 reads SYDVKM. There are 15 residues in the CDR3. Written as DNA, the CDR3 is TGTGCCAGCAACTTAATCGGGGGGTTCGGTCAGCCCCAGCATTTT. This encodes CASNLIGGFGQPQHF.

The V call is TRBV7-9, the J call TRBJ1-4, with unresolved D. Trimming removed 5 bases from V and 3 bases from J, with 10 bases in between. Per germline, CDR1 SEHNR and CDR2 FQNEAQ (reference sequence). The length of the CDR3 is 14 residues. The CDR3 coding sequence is TGTGCCAGCAGCCCTGCGCCCGCTAATGAAAAACTGTTTTTT. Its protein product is CASSPAPANEKLFF.

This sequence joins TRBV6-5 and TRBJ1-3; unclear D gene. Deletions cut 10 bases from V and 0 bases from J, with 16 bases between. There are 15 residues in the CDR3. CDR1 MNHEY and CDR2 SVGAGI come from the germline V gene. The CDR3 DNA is TGTGCCACCCTCGACTTGAGTCTCTCTGGAAACACCATATATTTT. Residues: CATLDLSLSGNTIYF.

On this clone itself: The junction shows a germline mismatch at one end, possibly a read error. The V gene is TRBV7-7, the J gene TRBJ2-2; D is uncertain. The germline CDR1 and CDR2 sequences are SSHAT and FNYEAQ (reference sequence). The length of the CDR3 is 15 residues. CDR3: CASSLEAGNTGELFF. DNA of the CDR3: TGTGCTAGCAGCTTAGAGGCAGGGAACACCGGGGAGCTGTTTTTT.

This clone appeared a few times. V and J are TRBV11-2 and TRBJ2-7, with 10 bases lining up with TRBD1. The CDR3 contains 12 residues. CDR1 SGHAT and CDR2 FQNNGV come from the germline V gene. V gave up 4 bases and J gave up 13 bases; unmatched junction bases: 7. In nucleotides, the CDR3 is TGTGCCAGCAGCTCAACCCGGGACAGGGGCTACTTC. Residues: CASSSTRDRGYF. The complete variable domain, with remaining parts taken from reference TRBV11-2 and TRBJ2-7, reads EAGVAQSPRYKIIEKRQSVAFWCNPISGHATLYWYQQILGQGPKLLIQFQNNGVVDDSQLPKDRFSAERLKGVDSTLKIQPAKLEDSAVYLCASSSTRDRGYFGPGTRLTVT.

The CDR3 here is CASSSSGTGANTQYF. The CDR3 DNA follows: TGTGCCAGCAGCTCCTCCGGGACAGGGGCAAATACGCAGTATTTT. This sequence joins TRBV5-5 and TRBJ2-3; 10 positions agree with TRBD1. The ends lost 3 bases at V and 7 bases at J; junction bases unmatched: 8. The CDR3 loop spans 15 amino acids. Looked up from germline, CDR1 is SGHKS and CDR2 is YYEKEE (reference sequence).

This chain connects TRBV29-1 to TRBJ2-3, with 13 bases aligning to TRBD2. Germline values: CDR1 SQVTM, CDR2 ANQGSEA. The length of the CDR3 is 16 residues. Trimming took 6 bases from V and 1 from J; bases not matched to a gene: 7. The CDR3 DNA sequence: TGCAGCGTCCAAGGGGGGACTAGCGGGGGCACAGATACGCAGTATTTT. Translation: CSVQGGTSGGTDTQYF.

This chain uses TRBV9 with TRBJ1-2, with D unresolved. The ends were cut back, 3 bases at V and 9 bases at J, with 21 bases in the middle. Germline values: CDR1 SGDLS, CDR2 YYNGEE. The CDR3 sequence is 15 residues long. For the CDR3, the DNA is TGTGCCAGCAGCGCAAACCCCATCGCCCGGGAAAGCTACACCTTC. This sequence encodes CASSANPIARESYTF.

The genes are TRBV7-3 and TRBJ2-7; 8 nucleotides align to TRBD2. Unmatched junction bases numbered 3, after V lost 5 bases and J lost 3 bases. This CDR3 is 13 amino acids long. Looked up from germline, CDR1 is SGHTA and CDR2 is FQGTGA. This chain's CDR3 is CASSPGGDYEQYF. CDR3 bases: TGTGCCAGCAGCCCCGGGGGGGACTACGAGCAGTACTTC.

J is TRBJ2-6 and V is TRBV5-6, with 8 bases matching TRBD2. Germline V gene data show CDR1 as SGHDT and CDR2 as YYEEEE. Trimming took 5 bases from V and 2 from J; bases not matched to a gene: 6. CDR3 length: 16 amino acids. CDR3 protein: CASSRGGAPGANVLTF. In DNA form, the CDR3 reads TGTGCCAGCAGTCGGGGGGGGGCGCCTGGGGCCAACGTCCTGACTTTC.

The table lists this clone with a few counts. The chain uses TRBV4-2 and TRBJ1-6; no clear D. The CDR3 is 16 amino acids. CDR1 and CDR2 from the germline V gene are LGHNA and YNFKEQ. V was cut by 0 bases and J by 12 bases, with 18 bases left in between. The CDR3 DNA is TGTGCCAGCAGCCAAGACGGAGGCCAGGCAGGTGTACCCCTCCACTTT. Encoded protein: CASSQDGGQAGVPLHF.

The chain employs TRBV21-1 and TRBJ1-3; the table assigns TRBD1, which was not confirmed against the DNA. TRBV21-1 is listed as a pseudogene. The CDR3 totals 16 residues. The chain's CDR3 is CASSKRSQGFGNTIYF. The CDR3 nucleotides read TGTGCCAGCAGCAAAAGAAGTCAGGGGTTTGGAAACACCATATATTTT.

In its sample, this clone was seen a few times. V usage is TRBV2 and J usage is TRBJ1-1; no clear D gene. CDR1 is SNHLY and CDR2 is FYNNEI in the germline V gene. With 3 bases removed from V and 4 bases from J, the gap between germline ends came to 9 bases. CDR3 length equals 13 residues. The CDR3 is CASSEMRVTEAFF. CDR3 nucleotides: TGTGCCAGCAGTGAGATGCGGGTCACTGAAGCTTTCTTT.

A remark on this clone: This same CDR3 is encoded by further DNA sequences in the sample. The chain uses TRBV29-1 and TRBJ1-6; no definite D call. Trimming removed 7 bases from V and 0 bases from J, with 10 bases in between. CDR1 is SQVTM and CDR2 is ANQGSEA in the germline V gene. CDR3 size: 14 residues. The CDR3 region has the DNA TGCAGCGAAGGAGGTAGCTCCTATAATTCACCCCTCCACTTT. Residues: CSEGGSSYNSPLHF.

CDR3 in amino acids: CASLPQLGRATEAFF. The CDR3 DNA follows: TGTGCCAGCTTACCACAGTTGGGGCGAGCCACTGAAGCTTTCTTT. This chain joins TRBV27 and TRBJ1-1; D is possibly TRBD1 (5 bases). The CDR3 extends over 15 amino acids. V was cut by 8 bases and J by 4 bases, with 20 bases left in between. CDR1 is MNHEY and CDR2 is SMNVEV in the germline V gene (reference sequence).

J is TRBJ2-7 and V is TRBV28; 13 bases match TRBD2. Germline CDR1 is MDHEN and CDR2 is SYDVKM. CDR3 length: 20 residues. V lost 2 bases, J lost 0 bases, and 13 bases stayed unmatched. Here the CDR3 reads CASSLLSLGLAGVSSYEQYF. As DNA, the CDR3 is TGTGCCAGCAGTTTACTATCTCTCGGACTAGCGGGGGTGAGCTCCTACGAGCAGTACTTC.

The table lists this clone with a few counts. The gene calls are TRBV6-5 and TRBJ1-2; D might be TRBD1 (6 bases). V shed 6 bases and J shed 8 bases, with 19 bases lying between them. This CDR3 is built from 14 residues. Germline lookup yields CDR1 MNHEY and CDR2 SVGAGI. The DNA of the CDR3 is TGTGCCAGCAGAACGGCTGAACAGGGCCAGGGCTACACCTTC. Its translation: CASRTAEQGQGYTF.

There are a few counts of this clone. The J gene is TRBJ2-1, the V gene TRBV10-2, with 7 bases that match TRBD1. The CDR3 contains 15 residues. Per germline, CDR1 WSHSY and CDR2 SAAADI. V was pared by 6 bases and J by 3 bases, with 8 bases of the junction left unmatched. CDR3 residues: CASSLTGRFYNEQFF. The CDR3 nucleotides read TGCGCCAGCAGCCTGACAGGGCGATTCTACAATGAGCAGTTCTTC.

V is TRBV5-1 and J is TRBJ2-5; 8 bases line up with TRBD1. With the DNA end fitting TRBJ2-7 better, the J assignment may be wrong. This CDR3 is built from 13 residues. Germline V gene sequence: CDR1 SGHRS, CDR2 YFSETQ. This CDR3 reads CASSFTGGGEQYF. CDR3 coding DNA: TGCGCCAGCAGCTTCACAGGGGGAGGCGAGCAGTACTTC.

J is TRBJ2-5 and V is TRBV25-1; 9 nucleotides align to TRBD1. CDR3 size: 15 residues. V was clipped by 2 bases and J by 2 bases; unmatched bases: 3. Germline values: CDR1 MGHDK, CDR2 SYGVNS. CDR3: CASSEEGQGQETQYF. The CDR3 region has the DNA TGTGCCAGCAGTGAAGAGGGACAGGGTCAAGAGACCCAGTACTTC.

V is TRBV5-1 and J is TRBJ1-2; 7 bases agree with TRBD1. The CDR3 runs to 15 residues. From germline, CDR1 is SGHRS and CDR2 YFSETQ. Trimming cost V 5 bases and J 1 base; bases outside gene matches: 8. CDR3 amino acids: CASSHGQALNYGYTF. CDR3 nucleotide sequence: TGCGCCAGCAGTCACGGACAGGCTCTTAACTATGGCTACACCTTC.

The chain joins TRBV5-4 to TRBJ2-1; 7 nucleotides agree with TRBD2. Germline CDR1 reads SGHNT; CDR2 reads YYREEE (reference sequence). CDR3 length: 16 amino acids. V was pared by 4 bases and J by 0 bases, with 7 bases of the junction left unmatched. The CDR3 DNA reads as TGTGCCAGCAGCGGGGGGGGGATTAGCTCCTACAATGAGCAGTTCTTC. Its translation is CASSGGGISSYNEQFF. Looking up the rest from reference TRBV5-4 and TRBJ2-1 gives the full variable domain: ETGVTQSPTHLIKTRGQQVTLRCSSQSGHNTVSWYQQALGQGPQFIFQYYREEENGRGNFPPRFSGLQFPNYSSELNVNALELDDSALYLCASSGGGISSYNEQFFGPGTRLTVL.

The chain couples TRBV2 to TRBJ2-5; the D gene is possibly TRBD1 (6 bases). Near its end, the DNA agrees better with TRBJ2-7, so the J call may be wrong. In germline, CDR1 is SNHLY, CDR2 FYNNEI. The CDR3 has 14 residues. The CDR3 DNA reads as TGTGCCAGCAGTGACAACAGGGCTAAGGTCGAGCAGTACTTC. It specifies CASSDNRAKVEQYF.